This TCR beta chain was sequenced during a study of T cells after yellow fever vaccination. Across the whole study: Any fraction with a low cell number was prepared using SMART-Seq v4 Ultra Low Input.

Remarks on this clonotype: What it recognizes is unknown.

Overall study findings and caveats: Subsequent booster samples again held most clones from primary vaccination (96% CD4, 85% to 90% CD8). Sorted repertoires could include abundant contaminating clonotypes from bulk cells.

Trimming at V came to 5 bases and at J to 0 bases, leaving 5 bases not matched to a gene. Germline CDR1 SQVTM, CDR2 ANQGSEA. The CDR3 loop spans 14 amino acids. 5'RACE template switching added a universal primer site and UMIs to TCR cDNA. Each CDR3 protein gets one entry after TCRdb re-called the 5' RACE reads with MiXCR. The sample includes 620,000 or so distinct CDR3 sequences, around a sixth of them seen just once. Sequencing was performed on PBMCs, taken 5 days after the first yellow fever vaccination. The clonotype comes from a man aged 18 to 30 who received the YFV17D yellow fever vaccine. The rearrangement links TRBV29-1 to TRBJ2-3, with 7 nucleotides matching TRBD1. The DNA of the CDR3 is TGCAGCGTTTCCCCGGGACAGAGCACAGATACGCAGTATTTT. It specifies CSVSPGQSTDTQYF.